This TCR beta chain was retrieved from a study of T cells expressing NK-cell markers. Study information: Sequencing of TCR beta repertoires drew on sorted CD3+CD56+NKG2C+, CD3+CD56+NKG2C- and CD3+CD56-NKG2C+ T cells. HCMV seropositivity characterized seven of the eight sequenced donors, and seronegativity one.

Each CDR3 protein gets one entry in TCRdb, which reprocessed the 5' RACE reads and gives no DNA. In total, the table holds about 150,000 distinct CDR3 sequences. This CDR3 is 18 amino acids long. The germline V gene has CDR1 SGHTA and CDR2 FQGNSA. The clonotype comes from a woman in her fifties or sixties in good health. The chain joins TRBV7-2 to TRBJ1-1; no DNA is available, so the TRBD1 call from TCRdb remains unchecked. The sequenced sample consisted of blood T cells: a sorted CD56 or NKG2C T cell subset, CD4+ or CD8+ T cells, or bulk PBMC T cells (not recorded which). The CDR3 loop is CASSFPGDGEESDTEAFF.